Listed below are T cell receptor beta chains from one sample, sequenced in a study of Graves' ophthalmopathy and Graves' hyperthyroidism. TCRdb re-analysed the multiplex PCR reads in MiXCR, keeping a single row per CDR3 protein. Among a few hundred thousand distinct CDR3 sequences listed, 20% to 25% were seen once. Sequencing was performed on peripheral blood. These receptors were taken from a woman younger than 30 with stable Graves' hyperthyroidism. Each CDR3 is given with its conserved first and last residue.

>TRBV12-3/TRBV12-4|12
CASSWDWETQYF
>TRBV7-9|15
CASSLVWAPMEEQYF
>TRBV20-1|12
CSAEKLNTEAFF
>TRBV20-1|12
CSAREGAYEQYF
>TRBV27|13
CASSPNGGYEQYF
>TRBV18|15
CASSPRDGDLYGYTF
>TRBV6-1|15
CASSPRPGAAYGYTF
>TRBV10-3|14
CAISESRNQETQYF
>TRBV19|12
CASSIHGYGYTF
>TRBV2|16
CASSYSGTETQETQYF
>TRBV20-1|11
CSAYRDSPLHF
>TRBV12-3/TRBV12-4|15
CASSLQGAGLETQYF
>TRBV5-1|16
CASSFGLGVNTGELFF
>TRBV28|14
CASSIAGGSYEQYF
>TRBV2|15
CASNHLTGGLYGYTF
>TRBV3-1|17
CASSQGWSGPSGNTIYF
>TRBV6-1|16
CASRHKAGFSGNTIYF
>TRBV2|15
CASSTVRDSARGYTF
>TRBV20-1|13
CSASWGYTGELFF
>TRBV19|13
CASSPTRNSGYTF
>TRBV20-1|20
CSARDWGGLAGGPSSYEQYF
>TRBV20-1|13
CSASFRNAGELFF
>TRBV12-3/TRBV12-4|15
CASSPTSGRAGTQYF
>TRBV20-1|11
CSAPGRGEQYF
>TRBV6-1|14
CASSEAEAGHGLFF
>TRBV20-1|13
CSARDHSGYGYTF
>TRBV7-8|15
CASSLYRGDTGELFF
>TRBV2|18
CASSEAGLFSSGANVLTF
>TRBV20-1|15
CSASPGTAAYYEQYF
>TRBV11-3|13
CASSSQGASEAFF
>TRBV4-1|14
CASSQGLGPGEQYF
>TRBV10-3|15
CAISQKLVSYNEQFF
>TRBV12-3/TRBV12-4|15
CASSLGLAVVYEQYF
>TRBV20-1|15
CSARPGQAISYEQYF
>TRBV2|15
CASSESTSIRQTQYF
>TRBV28|17
CASSLPGQGASNQPQHF